Sequencing of this T cell receptor (beta chain) was carried out in a study of Graves' ophthalmopathy and Graves' hyperthyroidism. General observations from the study: Among expanded thyroid clonotypes above 0.001 frequency, most also occurred in blood. Stable hyperthyroidism and ophthalmopathy were told apart by a 13-signature model, which achieved 87.88% sensitivity and roughly 80% specificity.

The CDR3 is 15 residues long. V was clipped by 3 bases and J by 6 bases, with 17 bases between them. CDR1 and CDR2 (germline): SEHNR, FQNEAQ (reference sequence). This clonotype was counted at least ten times. The antigen is not known. Hyperthyroidism was considered stable when no ophthalmopathy appeared within 18 months of follow-up. TCR beta CDR3 amplification used RNA transcripts. HTBI primers primed a first-round RT-PCR, and a second-round multiplex PCR followed. TCRdb redid the calling of the multiplex PCR reads with MiXCR, one entry per CDR3 protein. This sample has 350,000 to 450,000 distinct CDR3 sequences; about 21% occur once, and the top ten carry 2.5% to 3.5%.

This receptor was identified in a woman aged 18-35 years with stable Graves' hyperthyroidism. Sequencing was done on a sample of peripheral blood. The chain recombines TRBV7-9 with TRBJ1-2, with D perhaps TRBD1 (6 bases). CDR3 in amino acids: CASSLGKTGRHGYTF. CDR3 coding DNA: TGTGCCAGCAGCTTGGGAAAAACAGGGAGACATGGCTACACCTTC.